This record covers a single T cell receptor (beta chain). The antigen is unknown. The sample originates from a study of vaccination effects on CD4 cells after COVID-19. The overall study: The study sampled a few convalescent patients both early and late after vaccination. Post-vaccine specimens arrived a median 72 days past the second dose.

Using viral peptide pools, the ViraFEST assay grew out antigen-specific CD4+ T cells prior to sequencing. At the end of 9 to 11 days of culture, CD4+ T cells were isolated. A PCR test confirmed that the person had SARS-CoV-2 infection between March and December 2020. The cohort was immunized with two doses of either the BNT162b2 or mRNA-1273 vaccine. Approximately 2 million PBMC per well received approximately 10 IU/ml IL-2 and approximately 10 ug/ml peptides in culture. The CDR3 sequence is 12 residues long. CDR1 SGHTA and CDR2 FQGNSA come from the germline V gene. The V segment lost 1 base and the J segment 13 bases; nucleotides outside the gene matches: 4. Using immunoSEQ multiplex PCR, the repertoire was profiled, and TCRdb retains in-frame clones only, with some absent. The repertoire holds about 18,000 clones, with 76% as singletons.

The chain recombines TRBV7-2 with TRBJ2-3, with 8 nucleotides matching TRBD2. Sequencing used CD4+ T cells from PBMCs cultured with SARS-CoV-2 spike peptides, obtained after COVID-19 vaccination. The sequence derives from a human donor who had a prior SARS-CoV-2 infection. Here the CDR3 reads CASSLGRGGKYF. The CDR3 DNA is TGTGCCAGCAGCTTAGGTCGGGGGGGAAAGTATTTT.